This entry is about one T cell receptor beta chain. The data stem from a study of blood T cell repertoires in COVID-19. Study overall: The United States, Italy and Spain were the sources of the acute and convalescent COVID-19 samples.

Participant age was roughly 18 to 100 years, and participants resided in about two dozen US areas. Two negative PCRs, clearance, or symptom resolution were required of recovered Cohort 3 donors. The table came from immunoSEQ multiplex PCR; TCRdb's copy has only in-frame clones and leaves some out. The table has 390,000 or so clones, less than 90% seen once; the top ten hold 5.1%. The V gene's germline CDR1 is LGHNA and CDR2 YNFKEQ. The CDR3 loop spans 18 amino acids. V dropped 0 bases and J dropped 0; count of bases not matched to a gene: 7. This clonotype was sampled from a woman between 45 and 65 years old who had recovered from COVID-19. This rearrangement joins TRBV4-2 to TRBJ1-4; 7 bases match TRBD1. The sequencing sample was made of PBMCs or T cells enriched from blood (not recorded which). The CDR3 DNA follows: TGTGCCAGCAGCCAAGATCCCCAGGGGGTTACAACTAATGAAAAACTGTTTTTT. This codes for CASSQDPQGVTTNEKLFF.